Listed below are T cell receptor beta chains from one sample, sequenced in a study of T cells in Graves' hyperthyroidism and ophthalmopathy. TCRdb used MiXCR to reprocess the multiplex PCR reads, holding one entry per CDR3 protein. The sample shows under 350,000 distinct CDR3 sequences, 21% of them seen only once. Sequenced: blood. The receptor source for this set is a woman aged 50 to 65 with Graves' hyperthyroidism. The CDR3 runs from the conserved cysteine through the conserved F or W. A D gene is named only where the DNA matches it firmly. Not all rows give a size; the values are once, few, many and, for expanded clones, a class.

v_gene	j_gene	d_gene	abundance	CDR3nt	CDR3aa
TRBV2	TRBJ1-1	NA	many	TGTGCCAGCAGGGACCAGGGTATGAACACTGAAGCTTTCTTT	CASRDQGMNTEAFF
TRBV28	TRBJ1-1	NA	many	TGTGCCAGCAGTTTCCAGGGACGGAACACTGAAGCTTTCTTT	CASSFQGRNTEAFF
TRBV5-1	TRBJ2-3	TRBD2	many	TGCGCCAGCATGAGGACTAGCGTTGGAGATACGCAGTATTTT	CASMRTSVGDTQYF
TRBV5-1	TRBJ1-1	NA	many	TGCGCCAGCAGCACCGGGTCGTTGAACACTGAAGCTTTCTTT	CASSTGSLNTEAFF
TRBV2	TRBJ1-2	NA	NA	TGTGCCAGCAGTGAAAGTAGTCCTGGCTACACCTTC	CASSESSPGYTF
TRBV6-5	TRBJ1-1	NA	many	TGTGCCAGCAGTTACCCGACGGCTTCCGAAGCTTTCTTT	CASSYPTASEAFF
TRBV7-2	TRBJ2-7	NA	NA	TGTGCCAGCAGCTTAGGGGCAGGGGAACAGTACGAGCAGTACTTC	CASSLGAGEQYEQYF
TRBV9	TRBJ2-1	NA	NA	TGTGCCAGCAGCCCGACTAGGGGGAATCACAATGAGCAGTTCTTC	CASSPTRGNHNEQFF
TRBV5-1	TRBJ2-7	NA	many	TGCGCCAGCAGCTTGTCCCCAGGGGACGGCTACGAGCAGTACTTC	CASSLSPGDGYEQYF
TRBV20-1	TRBJ1-5	NA	many	TGCAGTGCTAGAGACACCAGAGGTCAGCCCCAGCATTTT	CSARDTRGQPQHF
TRBV6-5	TRBJ2-1	NA	many	TGTGCCAGCAGTTACTCAGATGAATGGGTCTACAATGAGCAGTTCTTC	CASSYSDEWVYNEQFF
TRBV11-2	TRBJ2-2	TRBD1	many	TGTGCCAGCAGCTTGTCACAGGGGGCACGGGCCGGGGAGCTGTTTTTT	CASSLSQGARAGELFF
TRBV6-2/TRBV6-3	TRBJ1-2	NA	many	TGTGCCAGCAGTTACCGGCCGGAAGGTCCCTATGGCTACACCTTC	CASSYRPEGPYGYTF
TRBV27	TRBJ2-3	NA	many	TGTGCCAGCAGTTTAGGCTGGGCAGATACGCAGTATTTT	CASSLGWADTQYF
TRBV6-1	TRBJ1-4	NA	NA	TGTGCCAGCAGGGGAGGGTTAGCTAATGAAAAACTGTTTTTT	CASRGGLANEKLFF
TRBV18	TRBJ2-1	TRBD2	many	TGTGCCAGCTCACCACCCGTGACTAGCGGGAGACGGTACAATGAGCAGTTCTTC	CASSPPVTSGRRYNEQFF
TRBV7-6	TRBJ2-7	TRBD2	few	TGTGCCAGCAGTCTCACTAGCGGGCTCTCCTACGAGCAGTACTTC	CASSLTSGLSYEQYF
TRBV27	TRBJ2-7	NA	few	TGTGCCAGCCGTTTTGGAGGGGGCGAGCAGTACTTC	CASRFGGGEQYF
TRBV12-3/TRBV12-4	TRBJ1-1	NA	NA	TGTGCCAGCAGTCTACAGGATACCCAAGCTTTCTTT	CASSLQDTQAFF
TRBV18	TRBJ2-1	TRBD2	many	TGTGCCAGCTCAGGGACAGGGCGACTAGCGGGAGAACTCGAGCAGTTCTTC	CASSGTGRLAGELEQFF
TRBV19	TRBJ2-2	NA	many	TGTGCCAGTACTAACTTCCGTACCGGGGAGCTGTTTTTT	CASTNFRTGELFF
TRBV20-1	TRBJ2-7	NA	few	TGCAGTGTTCGCAGTCACCTGGGGGAGCAGTACTTC	CSVRSHLGEQYF
TRBV3-1	TRBJ1-2	NA	many	TGTGCCAGCAGCCAAGCAGGAGCAAAGGGCTACACCTTC	CASSQAGAKGYTF
TRBV9	TRBJ2-3	TRBD1	few	TGTGCCAGCAGCTACACAGGGGGCCCAGATACGCAGTATTTT	CASSYTGGPDTQYF
TRBV20-1	TRBJ2-3	NA	many	TGCAGTGCTAGGGTAAACACAGATACGCAGTATTTT	CSARVNTDTQYF
TRBV10-3	TRBJ1-1	NA	NA	TGTGCCATCAGTGAGCCGAGGGGGGGTGCGGGCACTGAAGCTTTCTTT	CAISEPRGGAGTEAFF
TRBV28	TRBJ2-7	TRBD2	NA	TGTGCCAGCACCCATCTTTTCGCGGGAGAGGCCAACTACGAGCAGTACTTC	CASTHLFAGEANYEQYF
TRBV6-5	TRBJ1-2	NA	many	TGTGCCAGCAGTTACGGGGGCCCATGGGGCTACACCTTC	CASSYGGPWGYTF
TRBV7-9	TRBJ2-5	NA	few	TGTGCCAGCAGCCTCTGGGGGGACACCCCCTGGTACTTC	CASSLWGDTPWYF
TRBV28	TRBJ2-7	TRBD1	many	TGTGCCAGCAGTTCCAGGACAGGGAAGGAAAAGTACGAGCAGTACTTC	CASSSRTGKEKYEQYF
TRBV6-1	TRBJ1-5	NA	many	TGTGCCAGCAGGAAAACAGGGATAGAAGGGAATCAGCCCCAGCATTTT	CASRKTGIEGNQPQHF
TRBV29-1	TRBJ2-5	NA	many	TGCAGCGTTGAAGAAGCGGGCCCTGGAGAGACCCAGTACTTC	CSVEEAGPGETQYF
TRBV20-1	TRBJ2-7	NA	many	TGCAGTGCTGGTTTAGGGGCTGCTTCCTACGAGCAGTACTTC	CSAGLGAASYEQYF
TRBV12-3/TRBV12-4	TRBJ1-4	NA	once	TGTGCCAGCAGTCTACTGGTTAATGAAAAACTGTTTTTT	CASSLLVNEKLFF
TRBV15	TRBJ1-4	NA	many	TGTGCCACCAGCAGAGATGGGATAGGGAATGAAAAACTGTTTTTT	CATSRDGIGNEKLFF
TRBV20-1	TRBJ2-5	NA	many	TGCAGTGCTGGCCTAATCGAAGAGACCCAGTACTTC	CSAGLIEETQYF
TRBV3-1	TRBJ2-7	TRBD2	NA	TGTGCCAGCAGCCTAACCGGGACTAGTGTCGACGAGCAGTACTTC	CASSLTGTSVDEQYF
TRBV20-1	TRBJ2-6	TRBD1	NA	TGCAGTGCTAGAAGACAGGGGGGGCAGTACTCTGGGGCCAACGTCCCGACTTTC	CSARRQGGQYSGANVPTF
TRBV28	TRBJ2-3	TRBD1	NA	TGTGCCAGCAGTAAGACAGGGGGGGCCGGCGGGAATACGCAGTATTTT	CASSKTGGAGGNTQYF
TRBV11-2	TRBJ2-1	NA	many	TGTGCCAGCAGCTTAGTTCAGGGGCTAGTAAACAATGAGCAGTTCTTC	CASSLVQGLVNNEQFF
TRBV12-3/TRBV12-4	TRBJ2-3	NA	many	TGTGCCAGCAAACCCCCCGGGGTCACTAGCACAGATACGCAGTATTTT	CASKPPGVTSTDTQYF